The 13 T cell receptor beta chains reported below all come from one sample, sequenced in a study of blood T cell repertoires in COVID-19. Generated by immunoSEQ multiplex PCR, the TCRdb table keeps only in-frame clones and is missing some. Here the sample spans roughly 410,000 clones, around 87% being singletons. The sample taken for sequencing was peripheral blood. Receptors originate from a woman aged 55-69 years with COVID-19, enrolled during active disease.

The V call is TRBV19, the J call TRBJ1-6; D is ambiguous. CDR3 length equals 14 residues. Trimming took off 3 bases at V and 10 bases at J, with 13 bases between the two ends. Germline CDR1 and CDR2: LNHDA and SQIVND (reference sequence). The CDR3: CASSMAGGGSPLHF. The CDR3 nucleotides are TGTGCCAGTAGTATGGCAGGAGGAGGGTCACCCCTCCACTTT.

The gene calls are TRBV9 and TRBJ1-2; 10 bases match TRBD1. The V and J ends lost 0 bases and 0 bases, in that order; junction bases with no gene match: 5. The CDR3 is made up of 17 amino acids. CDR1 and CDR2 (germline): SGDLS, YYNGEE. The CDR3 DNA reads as TGTGCCAGCAGCGTAGCTGGGACAGGGGCAGCTAACTATGGCTACACCTTC. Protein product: CASSVAGTGAANYGYTF.

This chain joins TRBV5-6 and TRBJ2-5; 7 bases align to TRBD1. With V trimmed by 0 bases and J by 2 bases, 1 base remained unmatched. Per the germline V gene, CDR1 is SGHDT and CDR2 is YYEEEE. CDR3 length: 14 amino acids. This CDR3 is CASSLGQGQETQYF. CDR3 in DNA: TGTGCCAGCAGCTTGGGACAGGGACAAGAGACCCAGTACTTC.

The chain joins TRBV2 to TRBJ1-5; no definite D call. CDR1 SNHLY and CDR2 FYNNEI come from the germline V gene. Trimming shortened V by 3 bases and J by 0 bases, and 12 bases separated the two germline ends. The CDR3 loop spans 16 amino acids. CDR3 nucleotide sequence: TGTGCCAGCAGTGATCCTGAGGGCTATAGCAATCAGCCCCAGCATTTT. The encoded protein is CASSDPEGYSNQPQHF.

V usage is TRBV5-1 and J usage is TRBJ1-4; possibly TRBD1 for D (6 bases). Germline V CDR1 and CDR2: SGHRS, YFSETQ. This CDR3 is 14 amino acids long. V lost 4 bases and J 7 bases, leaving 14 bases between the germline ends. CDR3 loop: CASSPTGSSEKLFF. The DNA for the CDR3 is TGCGCCAGCAGCCCAACAGGGTCGAGTGAAAAACTGTTTTTT.

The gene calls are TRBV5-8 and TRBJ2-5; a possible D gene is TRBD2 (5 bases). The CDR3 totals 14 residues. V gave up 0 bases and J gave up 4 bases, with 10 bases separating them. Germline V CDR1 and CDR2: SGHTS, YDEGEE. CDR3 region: CASSLGQRPETQYF. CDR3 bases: TGTGCCAGCAGCTTGGGGCAGCGGCCAGAGACCCAGTACTTC.

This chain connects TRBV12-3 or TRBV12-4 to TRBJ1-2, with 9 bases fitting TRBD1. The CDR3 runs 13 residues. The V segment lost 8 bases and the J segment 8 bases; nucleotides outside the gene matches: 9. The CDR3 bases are TGTGCCAGCCGAGAACAGGGGGCGGAAGGCTACACCTTC. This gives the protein CASREQGAEGYTF.

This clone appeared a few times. The CDR3 nucleotides are TGTGCCACCAGCTTTGAATCCGGGAATGAGCAGTTCTTC. It yields the protein CATSFESGNEQFF. The chain has TRBV15 and TRBJ2-1; D gene unclear. CDR1 is LNHNV, CDR2 YYDKDF, per germline (reference sequence). This CDR3 region has 13 residues. V shed 5 bases and J shed 7 bases, with 12 bases lying between them.

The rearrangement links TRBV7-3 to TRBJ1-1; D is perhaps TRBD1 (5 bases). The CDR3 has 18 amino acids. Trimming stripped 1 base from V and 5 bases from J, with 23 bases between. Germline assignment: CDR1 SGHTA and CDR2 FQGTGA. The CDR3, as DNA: TGTGCCAGCAGCTTAAGAGGCGGTACTGGGGCAGTGAGGACTGAAGCTTTCTTT. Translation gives CASSLRGGTGAVRTEAFF.

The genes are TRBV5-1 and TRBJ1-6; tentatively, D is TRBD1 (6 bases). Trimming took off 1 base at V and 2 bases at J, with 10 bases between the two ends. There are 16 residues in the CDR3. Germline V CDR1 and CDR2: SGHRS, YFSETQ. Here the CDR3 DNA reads TGCGCCAGCAGCTTGACAGGACAGACCTATAATTCACCCCTCCACTTT. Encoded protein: CASSLTGQTYNSPLHF.

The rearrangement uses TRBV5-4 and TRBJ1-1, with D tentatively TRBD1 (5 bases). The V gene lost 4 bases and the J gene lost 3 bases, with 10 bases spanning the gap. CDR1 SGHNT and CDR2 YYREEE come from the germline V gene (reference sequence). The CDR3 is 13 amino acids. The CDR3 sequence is CASSLEQDTEAFF. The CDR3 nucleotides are TGTGCCAGCAGCCTTGAACAGGACACTGAAGCTTTCTTT.

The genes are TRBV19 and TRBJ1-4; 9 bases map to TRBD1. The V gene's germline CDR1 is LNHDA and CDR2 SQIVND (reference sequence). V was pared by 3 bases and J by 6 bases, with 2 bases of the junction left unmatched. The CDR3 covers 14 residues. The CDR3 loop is CASSMGDRDEKLFF. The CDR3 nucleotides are TGTGCCAGTAGTATGGGGGACAGGGATGAAAAACTGTTTTTT.

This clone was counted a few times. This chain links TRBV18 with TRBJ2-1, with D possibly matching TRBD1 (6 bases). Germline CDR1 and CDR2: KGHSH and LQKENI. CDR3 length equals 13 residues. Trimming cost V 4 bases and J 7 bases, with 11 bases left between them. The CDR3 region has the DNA TGTGCCAGCTCACGGGGGCAGGAGAATGAGCAGTTCTTC. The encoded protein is CASSRGQENEQFF.